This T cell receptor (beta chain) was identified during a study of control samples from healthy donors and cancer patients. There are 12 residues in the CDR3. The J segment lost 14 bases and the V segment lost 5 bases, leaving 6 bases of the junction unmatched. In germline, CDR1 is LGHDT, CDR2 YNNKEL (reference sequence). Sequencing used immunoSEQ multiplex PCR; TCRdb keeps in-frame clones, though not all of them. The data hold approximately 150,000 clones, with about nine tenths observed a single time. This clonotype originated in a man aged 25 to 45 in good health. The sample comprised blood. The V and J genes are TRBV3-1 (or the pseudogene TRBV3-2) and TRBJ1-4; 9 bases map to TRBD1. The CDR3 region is CASSKQGATLFF. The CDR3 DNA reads TGTGCCAGCAGCAAACAGGGGGCGACCCTGTTTTTT.